These 17 T cell receptor beta chains were sequenced from one sample in a study of blood T cell repertoires in COVID-19 (dated by TCRdb to about 2020). Receptor amplification or capture employed the immunoSEQ multiplex PCR assay. TCRdb re-hosts the immuneACCESS table, in-frame sequences only. Its copies lack some clones; in the studies checked, an unresolved V gene accounts for under half of them, and the cause for the rest is not known. Across this sample there are about 91,000 clones, with about 75% seen only once. Jointly, the top ten make up approximately 10% of the sample. Sample: peripheral blood. These receptors were taken from a woman of 80 years or more with acute or convalescent COVID-19.

The rearrangement links TRBV5-5 to TRBJ1-2; 7 bases match TRBD1. Germline trimming cut 1 base from V and 3 bases from J; bases unmatched to any gene: 9. This CDR3 contains 16 residues. Germline values: CDR1 SGHKS, CDR2 YYEKEE (reference sequence). CDR3 in amino acids: CASSLLFTQGDYGYTF. CDR3 nucleotide sequence: TGTGCCAGCAGCTTGCTTTTCACCCAGGGGGACTATGGCTACACCTTC. The full variable domain, in which reference TRBV5-5 and TRBJ1-2 provide the parts outside the CDR3, is DAGVTQSPTHLIKTRGQQVTLRCSPISGHKSVSWYQQVLGQGPQFIFQYYEKEERGRGNFPDRFSARQFPNYSSELNVNALLLGDSALYLCASSLLFTQGDYGYTFGSGTRLTVV.

This chain uses TRBV2 with TRBJ1-4; 8 bases fit TRBD1. Losses at the gene ends were 5 bases for V and 5 bases for J; bases not matched to a gene: 4. The CDR3 contains 14 residues. CDR1 and CDR2 from the germline V gene are SNHLY and FYNNEI. The CDR3 bases are TGTGCCAGCAGTTTACAGGGGGGGAATGAAAAACTGTTTTTT. This gives the protein CASSLQGGNEKLFF.

This clone turned up a few times. V is TRBV5-1 and J is TRBJ2-7; 10 bases align to TRBD2. The germline CDR1 and CDR2 sequences are SGHRS and YFSETQ. This CDR3 comprises 15 residues. Unmatched junction bases numbered 10, after V lost 4 bases and J lost 6 bases. The CDR3 region is CASSLSGLAGAEQYF. CDR3 bases: TGCGCCAGCAGCCTGTCGGGCCTAGCGGGAGCCGAGCAGTACTTC.

J is TRBJ1-3 and V is TRBV5-4; 7 nucleotides match TRBD1. The CDR3 contains 14 residues. From germline, CDR1 is SGHNT and CDR2 YYREEE (reference sequence). The ends lost 2 bases at V and 2 bases at J; junction bases unmatched: 1. As DNA, the CDR3 is TGTGCCAGCAGCTTTGACAGGGCTGGAAACACCATATATTTT. Its translation: CASSFDRAGNTIYF. The complete variable domain, with remaining parts taken from reference TRBV5-4 and TRBJ1-3, reads ETGVTQSPTHLIKTRGQQVTLRCSSQSGHNTVSWYQQALGQGPQFIFQYYREEENGRGNFPPRFSGLQFPNYSSELNVNALELDDSALYLCASSFDRAGNTIYFGEGSWLTVV.

CDR3 nucleotides: TGTGCCAGCAGCTTGGCGTCAGGCGCTGGCTACACCTTC. Residues: CASSLASGAGYTF. The gene calls are TRBV5-8 and TRBJ1-2; D gene ambiguous. This CDR3 has 13 amino acids. Per germline, CDR1 SGHTS and CDR2 YDEGEE. Trimming took 0 bases from V and 7 from J, leaving 10 bases between them.

The rearrangement uses TRBV6-6 and TRBJ2-1, with 7 bases that match TRBD2. The germline CDR1 and CDR2 sequences are MNHNY and SVGAGI (reference sequence). V gave up 2 bases and J gave up 1 base; unmatched junction bases: 2. CDR3 length: 15 amino acids. The CDR3 here is CASSYGGGSYNEQFF. The CDR3 DNA reads as TGTGCCAGCAGTTACGGCGGGGGTTCCTACAATGAGCAGTTCTTC.

The chain has TRBV6-1 and TRBJ1-3; D is unclear. The CDR3 runs 15 residues. V was shortened by 5 bases and J by 2 bases, with 13 bases between the two germline ends. Per germline, CDR1 MNHNS and CDR2 SASEGT. CDR3 nucleotide sequence: TGTGCCAGCAGTTCTACAGCACCGACTGGAAACACCATATATTTT. The encoded protein is CASSSTAPTGNTIYF.

The chain recombines TRBV19 with TRBJ1-5; D ambiguous. From germline, CDR1 is LNHDA and CDR2 SQIVND (reference sequence). The CDR3 length is 14 residues. Trimming removed 3 bases at V and 0 bases at J, with 6 bases between. CDR3 sequence: CASSIYSSNQPQHF. The CDR3 DNA sequence: TGTGCCAGTAGTATCTATTCTAGCAATCAGCCCCAGCATTTT.

The rearrangement links TRBV3-1 (or the pseudogene TRBV3-2) to TRBJ2-4; D may be TRBD2 (6 bases). The CDR3 is 13 amino acids. Germline V lookup: CDR1 LGHDT, CDR2 YNNKEL (reference sequence). Trimming stripped 2 bases from V and 8 bases from J, with 10 bases between. For the CDR3, the DNA is TGTGCCAGCAGCCAATCGGGAGAAGACATTCAGTACTTC. It encodes CASSQSGEDIQYF.

The sample holds a few counts of this clone. The chain carries TRBV29-1 and TRBJ1-1; TRBD1 matches at 7 bases. The length of the CDR3 is 12 residues. Germline V gene lookup returns CDR1 SQVTM and CDR2 ANQGSEA. Trimming took 6 bases from V and 4 from J; bases not matched to a gene: 5. CDR3 loop: CSVTGVTTEAFF. DNA for the CDR3: TGCAGCGTAACAGGGGTTACCACTGAAGCTTTCTTT.

The chain combines TRBV12-3 or TRBV12-4 with TRBJ1-2; D is perhaps TRBD1 (5 bases). The CDR3 has 13 amino acids. The germline V and J ends were trimmed by 3 bases and 8 bases, with 13 bases remaining between them. The CDR3 spells CASSFRDLRGYTF. CDR3 sequence (DNA): TGTGCCAGCAGTTTTAGGGACTTGAGGGGCTACACCTTC.

The chain carries TRBV2 and TRBJ2-2; TRBD1 matches at 7 bases. The V gene end was trimmed by 3 bases and the J gene end by 8 bases; junction bases not matched to a gene: 6. The CDR3 sequence is 14 residues long. Germline V gene sequence: CDR1 SNHLY, CDR2 FYNNEI. The CDR3 here is CASSDRQGRGELFF. In DNA, the CDR3 is TGTGCCAGCAGTGATCGACAGGGCAGAGGGGAGCTGTTTTTT.

The V gene is TRBV7-2, the J gene TRBJ2-1, with D unclear. V lost 5 bases and J 6 bases, leaving 14 bases between the germline ends. The CDR3 spans 14 residues. CDR1 is SGHTA, CDR2 FQGNSA, per germline. CDR3 amino acids: CASSLLPGVNEQFF. DNA for the CDR3: TGTGCCAGCAGCCTGTTGCCGGGTGTCAATGAGCAGTTCTTC.

The chain has TRBV4-2 and TRBJ2-5; 10 bases map to TRBD2. The CDR3 is 16 amino acids. V lost 1 base and J lost 1; bases outside the gene matches: 3. Germline-derived CDR1 and CDR2 are LGHNA and YNFKEQ. CDR3 region: CASSQVLAGAQETQYF. For the CDR3, the DNA is TGTGCCAGCAGCCAAGTCCTAGCGGGGGCCCAAGAGACCCAGTACTTC.

This clone showed up just a few times. The chain employs TRBV15 and TRBJ1-1, with a tentative D call TRBD1 (6 bases). The CDR3 is 16 amino acids. V was trimmed by 0 bases and J by 3 bases, leaving 14 bases between them. CDR1 LNHNV and CDR2 YYDKDF come from the germline V gene (reference sequence). CDR3 sequence (DNA): TGTGCCACCAGCAGAGATTATGGGGGCTCCTACACTGAAGCTTTCTTT. The encoded protein is CATSRDYGGSYTEAFF.

The chain recombines TRBV18 with TRBJ2-5; tentative D call: TRBD2 (5 bases). The germline gives CDR1 KGHSH, CDR2 LQKENI. V lost 6 bases, J lost 5 bases, and 19 bases lay in between. The CDR3 totals 15 residues. The CDR3 sequence: CASSPRLGEGETQYF. The CDR3 DNA is TGTGCCAGCTCCCCTCGTTTAGGAGAGGGCGAGACCCAGTACTTC. Full variable domain (outside the CDR3, taken from reference TRBV18 and TRBJ2-5): NAGVMQNPRHLVRRRGQEARLRCSPMKGHSHVYWYRQLPEEGLKFMVYLQKENIIDESGMPKERFSAEFPKEGPSILRIQQVVRGDSAAYFCASSPRLGEGETQYFGPGTRLLVL.

This chain links TRBV24-1 with TRBJ2-1; 8 bases line up with TRBD1. Trimming at V came to 7 bases and at J to 5 bases, leaving 3 bases not matched to a gene. Germline V gene sequence: CDR1 KGHDR, CDR2 SFDVKD. This CDR3 spans 13 amino acids. CDR3 coding DNA: TGTGCCACCAGGGGGACAGGAGACAATGAGCAGTTCTTC. Encoded protein: CATRGTGDNEQFF.